This T cell receptor beta chain was documented in a study of CD8+CD57+ T cells in acquired aplastic anemia. Overall study: 3.2 ug was the average amount of DNA from sorted CD4+ and CD8+ cells.

Trimming took 3 bases from V and 3 from J, leaving 8 bases between them. Germline-derived CDR1 and CDR2 are LNHDA and SQIVND (reference sequence). The length of the CDR3 is 13 residues. Study-level findings and limits: CD8+ Simpson's diversity in patients was not significantly different from that in controls.

This clonotype was counted between two and nine times. Its antigen is undetermined. Profiling that covered TCR beta VDJ and CDR3 relied on genomic DNA as its template. TCRdb processed the reads anew with MiXCR; each CDR3 protein has one entry. The repertoire holds some 180,000 distinct CDR3 sequences, with around half as singletons. What was sequenced was sorted CD4+, CD8+, or CD8+CD57+ T cells (not recorded which) from PBMCs. The sequence was obtained from a human donor in good health. The chain is built from TRBV19 and TRBJ1-1; D perhaps matches TRBD1 (5 bases). CDR3 sequence (DNA): TGTGCCAGTAGTATTCAAGGGGACACTGAAGCTTTCTTT. Its protein product is CASSIQGDTEAFF.